The next 8 T cell receptor beta chains were all read from a single sample in a study of CD8+ T cells in alopecia areata (dated by TCRdb to the late 2010s). Library preparation was by the immunoSEQ multiplex PCR assay. RNA was extracted from all samples and reverse transcribed into cDNA as template for TCR sequencing. Not all clones reach the TCRdb copy of this immuneACCESS table, which keeps in-frame sequences only. Checked studies attribute under half of the gap to unresolved V genes and leave the rest unexplained. Within this sample are 100,000 to 150,000 clones, with roughly 50% of them counted one time only. The top ten clonotypes cover under 12% of the sample. The sample was NKG2D-low CD8+ T cells sorted from blood. The label giving this sample's cell subset or site can be read as: sorted CD8+ NKG2D-low blood T cells. The source is a human donor with alopecia areata.

The rearrangement links TRBV29-1 to TRBJ2-7; 10 nucleotides match TRBD2. In germline, CDR1 is SQVTM, CDR2 ANQGSEA. J gave up 4 bases and V 6 bases, and 12 bases lay outside the gene matches. This CDR3 is built from 15 residues. Written as DNA, the CDR3 is TGCAGCGTGCTCCCTCTAGCGGGAGACGGGTACGAGCAGTACTTC. Amino acids: CSVLPLAGDGYEQYF.

By frequency in the sample, this clone is medium-sized. The CDR3 here is CASSPIAGEVYEQYF. Written as DNA, the CDR3 is TGTGCCAGCAGCCCGATAGCGGGAGAGGTCTACGAGCAGTACTTC. This rearrangement joins TRBV4-2 to TRBJ2-7, with 9 nucleotides matching TRBD2. The CDR3 has 15 amino acids. The V segment lost 4 bases and the J segment 3 bases; nucleotides outside the gene matches: 7. Germline CDR1 reads LGHNA; CDR2 reads YNFKEQ.

This clone was seen a handful of times. The V gene is TRBV6-4, the J gene TRBJ1-3, with D uncertain. CDR3 size: 15 residues. Germline values: CDR1 MRHNA, CDR2 SNTAGT. V gave up 0 bases and J gave up 1 base, with 7 bases separating them. The CDR3 here is CASSDSTKSGNTIYF. The CDR3 DNA reads as TGTGCCAGCAGTGACTCGACGAAGTCTGGAAACACCATATATTTT.

As DNA, the CDR3 is TGTGCCATCACGGGAGGGCTAAAGAACACTGAAGCTTTCTTT. Translation: CAITGGLKNTEAFF. This chain links TRBV10-3 with TRBJ1-1; D is undetermined. CDR3 length: 14 amino acids. CDR1 and CDR2 from the germline V gene are ENHRY and SYGVKD. The V and J ends lost 7 bases and 1 base respectively, with 13 bases between them.

This clone appeared a few times. This sequence joins TRBV29-1 and TRBJ2-1; the D is unclear. The V end was cut by 3 bases, the J end by 7 bases, with 10 bases between. Looked up from germline, CDR1 is SQVTM and CDR2 is ANQGSEA. This CDR3 has 12 amino acids. CDR3 in DNA: TGCAGCGTTGAGCCGGTATGGAATGAGCAGTTCTTC. This sequence encodes CSVEPVWNEQFF.

The genes are TRBV4-1 and TRBJ1-2; tentatively, D is TRBD1 (5 bases). Trimming pared 0 bases from V and 8 bases from J, leaving 10 bases between. Germline assignment: CDR1 MGHRA and CDR2 YSYEKL. The CDR3 is made up of 13 amino acids. The DNA for the CDR3 is TGCGCCAGCAGCCAAGACGGGGGATGGGGCTACACCTTC. Translated: CASSQDGGWGYTF.

Here the CDR3 reads CASSYRGYNEQFF. DNA for the CDR3: TGCGCCAGCAGCTACCGGGGGTACAATGAGCAGTTCTTC. The rearrangement joins TRBV5-1 to TRBJ2-1; tentative D call: TRBD2 (6 bases). The germline V and J ends were trimmed by 3 bases and 4 bases, with 8 bases remaining between them. Germline V gene sequence: CDR1 SGHRS, CDR2 YFSETQ. The CDR3 consists of 13 residues. Full variable domain (missing parts from reference TRBV5-1 and TRBJ2-1): KAGVTQTPRYLIKTRGQQVTLSCSPISGHRSVSWYQQTPGQGLQFLFEYFSETQRNKGNFPGRFSGRQFSNSRSEMNVSTLELGDSALYLCASSYRGYNEQFFGPGTRLTVL.

This clone turned up a few times. V and J are TRBV14 and TRBJ2-7, with 8 nucleotides matching TRBD2. Germline loops: CDR1 SGHDN, CDR2 FVKESK. CDR3 size: 17 residues. V trimming: 0 bases; J trimming: 0 bases; junction bases outside the gene matches: 7. CDR3 coding DNA: TGTGCCAGCAGCCAAGATGCGGGGGGCCGACCCTCCTACGAGCAGTACTTC. This gives the protein CASSQDAGGRPSYEQYF.